The T cell receptor (beta chain) under discussion was sequenced for a study of breast tumors, draining lymph nodes, adjacent tissues. This clonotype qualifies as medium-sized. Each CDR3 protein is one row after TCRdb ran MiXCR on the multiplex PCR reads. Of about 15,000 distinct CDR3 sequences in the sample, under 60% are singletons; the top ten hold over 15%. Germline V lookup: CDR1 LNHDA, CDR2 SQIVND (reference sequence). The CDR3 extends over 15 amino acids. V was clipped by 4 bases and J by 0 bases; unmatched bases: 2. This TCR derives from a female donor with breast cancer. Some clones in this sample may be carry-over from other donors' samples. Sequenced sample: tumor-adjacent breast tissue. The rearrangement links TRBV19 to TRBJ2-5; 10 bases fit TRBD2. CDR3 sequence reads: CASSNSGRYQETQYF. CDR3 nucleotides: TGTGCCAGTAGTAATAGCGGGAGGTACCAAGAGACCCAGTACTTC.